The 3 T cell receptor beta chains in this list originate from one sample, sequenced in a study of vaccination and CD4 T cells after COVID-19. Noted treatment: roughly nine-day PBMC culture with coronavirus spike peptide pools or control peptides (ViraFEST assay). With the Oncomine TCR Beta short-read assay, DNA from cultured CD4+ T cells was sequenced. TCRdb passed the PCR reads through MiXCR, listing each CDR3 protein once. This table has 15,000 to 17,000 distinct CDR3 sequences, about three quarters appearing once. No antigen has been identified for these receptors. Sequencing was done on a sample of CD4+ T cells from blood, cultured in vitro. The receptors come from a human donor who had recovered from COVID-19.

This clonotype was seen a single time. The chain uses TRBV7-9 and TRBJ2-1; 16 nucleotides align to TRBD2. J lost 6 bases, V lost 5 bases, and 7 bases had no gene match. This CDR3 is 17 amino acids long. Germline V lookup: CDR1 SEHNR, CDR2 FQNEAQ (reference sequence). The CDR3 spells CASSPGLAGGPGNEQFF. CDR3 DNA: TGTGCCAGCAGCCCGGGACTAGCGGGAGGGCCTGGCAATGAGCAGTTCTTC. The full variable domain, in which reference TRBV7-9 and TRBJ2-1 provide the parts outside the CDR3, is DTGVSQNPRHKITKRGQNVTFRCDPISEHNRLYWYRQTLGQGPEFLTYFQNEAQLEKSRLLSDRFSAERPKGSFSTLEIQRTEQGDSAMYLCASSPGLAGGPGNEQFFGPGTRLTVL.

This clonotype is medium-sized within its sample. The chain is built from TRBV7-2 and TRBJ2-3; 7 nucleotides match TRBD2. Germline CDR1 SGHTA, CDR2 FQGNSA. The CDR3 covers 17 residues. The junction had 6 bases not matched to a gene; V was cut back by 0 bases and J by 0 bases. Here the CDR3 reads CASSLARLAVSTDTQYF. For the CDR3, the DNA is TGTGCCAGCAGCTTAGCCCGACTAGCCGTTAGCACAGATACGCAGTATTTT.

The J gene is TRBJ1-6, the V gene TRBV19; 7 bases agree with TRBD1. CDR3 size: 15 residues. Germline V gene lookup returns CDR1 LNHDA and CDR2 SQIVND (reference sequence). J was trimmed by 7 bases and V by 5 bases; bases with no gene match: 8. The CDR3 spells CASSGPDRRNSPLHF. The CDR3, as DNA: TGTGCCAGTAGTGGGCCGGACAGGCGGAATTCACCCCTCCACTTT.